Each of the 17 T cell receptor beta chains below was sequenced from the same sample in a study of long-term antiretroviral therapy in people with HIV. At the survey level, the v3.0 immunoSEQ assay was run. TCRdb keeps only in-frame clones here, not all; method: immunoSEQ multiplex PCR. The sample contains tens of thousands of clones, around nine tenths of which appear only once. The input for sequencing was unsorted PBMCs, taken more than 4.4 years after starting antiretroviral therapy. All receptors come from a man under 40 with HIV.

The chain is built from TRBV9 and TRBJ2-7; TRBD1 agrees at 9 bases. V trimming: 7 bases; J trimming: 2 bases; junction bases outside the gene matches: 10. Germline V gene sequence: CDR1 SGDLS, CDR2 YYNGEE. CDR3 length equals 15 residues. CDR3 amino acids: CASAPEGTGTYEQYF. In DNA, the CDR3 is TGTGCCAGCGCGCCGGAAGGGACAGGGACCTACGAGCAGTACTTC.

This clone was picked up one time. The chain is built from TRBV6-6 and TRBJ2-7, with TRBD1 identical over 9 bases. CDR3 size: 15 residues. Germline V gene lookup returns CDR1 MNHNY and CDR2 SVGAGI (reference sequence). V lost 6 bases to trimming and J lost 6 bases; unmatched junction nucleotides: 12. The CDR3 DNA reads as TGTGCCAGCAGACCAGGACAGGGGCGTATTTTCGAGCAGTACTTC. It yields the protein CASRPGQGRIFEQYF.

This clone was counted between two and nine times. CDR3 bases: TGTGCCAGTAGTGATAGACAGGGCGACAATCAGCCCCAGCATTTT. It specifies CASSDRQGDNQPQHF. The chain joins TRBV19 to TRBJ1-5; 7 nucleotides match TRBD1. V lost 5 bases, J lost 3 bases, and 7 bases stayed unmatched. CDR3 length: 15 amino acids. Germline CDR1 and CDR2: LNHDA and SQIVND (reference sequence).

This chain uses TRBV9 with TRBJ2-7; D perhaps matches TRBD2 (6 bases). The CDR3 extends over 15 amino acids. Trimming left V 2 bases short and J 6 bases short, with 18 bases between. Germline V gene lookup returns CDR1 SGDLS and CDR2 YYNGEE. CDR3: CASSVHGRRSSEQYF. CDR3 nucleotides: TGTGCCAGCAGCGTCCACGGGAGAAGGTCTAGCGAGCAGTACTTC.

This chain connects TRBV4-3 to TRBJ2-3; the D is unclear. The germline V gene encodes CDR1 LGHNA and CDR2 YSLEER. The CDR3 consists of 16 residues. V dropped 1 base and J dropped 2 bases, with 13 bases sitting between them. In DNA, the CDR3 is TGCGCCAGCAGCCAAGGGGCAATACCAATCACAGATACGCAGTATTTT. Translated, it gives CASSQGAIPITDTQYF.

V usage is TRBV4-3 and J usage is TRBJ2-1, with TRBD1 as a possible D gene (5 bases). The CDR3 loop spans 14 amino acids. Germline CDR1 reads LGHNA; CDR2 reads YSLEER. V lost 3 bases, J lost 5 bases, and 11 bases lay in between. CDR3: CASSHNIRDNEQFF. CDR3 in DNA: TGCGCCAGCAGCCATAATATCAGGGACAATGAGCAGTTCTTC.

The gene calls are TRBV15 and TRBJ1-1, with D perhaps matching TRBD1 (6 bases). The V end was cut by 3 bases, the J end by 6 bases, with 20 bases between. In germline, CDR1 is LNHNV, CDR2 YYDKDF (reference sequence). The CDR3 sequence is 16 residues long. The DNA of the CDR3 is TGTGCCACCAGCAGTCTACGCCGGACAGTAGAGTCTGAAGCTTTCTTT. Protein product: CATSSLRRTVESEAFF.

This chain uses TRBV4-3 with TRBJ1-4; maybe TRBD1 (5 bases). Germline lookup yields CDR1 LGHNA and CDR2 YSLEER. Between the trimmed V and J ends, which lost 0 bases and 8 bases, there was a span of 13 bases. The CDR3 extends over 15 amino acids. CDR3 DNA sequence: TGCGCCAGCAGCCAAGAAGGGACCAGTGGGGAAAAACTGTTTTTT. Translating gives CASSQEGTSGEKLFF.

This clone appeared a single time. This chain uses TRBV14 with TRBJ2-7; D not resolved. Trimming cost V 5 bases and J 2 bases, with 10 bases left between them. The CDR3 extends over 13 amino acids. Germline values: CDR1 SGHDN, CDR2 FVKESK. CDR3: CASSDTEAYEQYF. CDR3 DNA sequence: TGTGCCAGCAGCGACACGGAAGCCTACGAGCAGTACTTC.

The table lists this clone with a count of one. J is TRBJ1-1 and V is TRBV27; TRBD1 is a possible D gene (6 bases). Trimming removed 4 bases at V and 4 bases at J, with 19 bases between. Germline V lookup: CDR1 MNHEY, CDR2 SMNVEV (reference sequence). This CDR3 has 16 amino acids. CDR3 nucleotide sequence: TGTGCCAGCAGTTCCTCTCGATCGGGACAAAGCACTGAAGCTTTCTTT. It translates to CASSSSRSGQSTEAFF.

This clone is medium-sized within its sample. The V call is TRBV5-1, the J call TRBJ1-1, with 11 bases that match TRBD1. V lost 0 bases, J lost 3 bases, and 4 bases stayed unmatched. Germline assignment: CDR1 SGHRS and CDR2 YFSETQ. The CDR3 consists of 16 residues. CDR3 amino acids: CASSLGTGGLYTEAFF. CDR3 in DNA: TGCGCCAGCAGCTTGGGGACAGGGGGCCTCTACACTGAAGCTTTCTTT. The entire variable domain, with the rest obtained from reference TRBV5-1 and TRBJ1-1, is as follows: KAGVTQTPRYLIKTRGQQVTLSCSPISGHRSVSWYQQTPGQGLQFLFEYFSETQRNKGNFPGRFSGRQFSNSRSEMNVSTLELGDSALYLCASSLGTGGLYTEAFFGQGTRLTVV.

The chain has TRBV19 and TRBJ1-2; 11 bases are a match to TRBD1. Trimming cost V 9 bases and J 7 bases; bases outside gene matches: 1. Per the germline V gene, CDR1 is LNHDA and CDR2 is SQIVND (reference sequence). This CDR3 has 11 residues. CDR3 DNA: TGTGCCAGCGGGACAGGGGGTGGCTACACCTTC. Amino acids: CASGTGGGYTF.

J is TRBJ1-6 and V is TRBV7-2; D remains unclear. Germline CDR1 SGHTA, CDR2 FQGNSA. V was shortened by 3 bases and J by 7 bases, with 13 bases between the two germline ends. The CDR3 runs to 15 residues. The DNA for the CDR3 is TGTGCCAGCAGCTTTGAGGGATCGGGGAATTCACCCCTCCACTTT. Protein sequence: CASSFEGSGNSPLHF.

The rearrangement uses TRBV27 and TRBJ2-7, with TRBD1 matching over 9 bases. The CDR3 totals 17 residues. The V gene end was trimmed by 6 bases and the J gene end by 0 bases; junction bases not matched to a gene: 12. The germline gives CDR1 MNHEY, CDR2 SMNVEV (reference sequence). This CDR3 is CASSFSRTGDLSYEQYF. The DNA of the CDR3 is TGTGCCAGCAGCTTCAGCAGGACAGGGGATCTCTCCTACGAGCAGTACTTC.

The chain joins TRBV2 to TRBJ1-4; D ambiguous. Trimming stripped 6 bases from V and 6 bases from J, with 11 bases between. Looked up from germline, CDR1 is SNHLY and CDR2 is FYNNEI. The CDR3 is 13 amino acids. CDR3 DNA: TGTGCCAGCAGGCTTCGGCGGGATGAAAAACTGTTTTTT. As protein: CASRLRRDEKLFF. Full variable domain (rest looked up from reference TRBV2 and TRBJ1-4): EPEVTQTPSHQVTQMGQEVILRCVPISNHLYFYWYRQILGQKVEFLVSFYNNEISEKSEIFDDQFSVERPDGSNFTLKIRSTKLEDSAMYFCASRLRRDEKLFFGSGTQLSVL.

The rearrangement links TRBV4-1 to TRBJ2-1, with TRBD1 as a possible D gene (6 bases). Per germline, CDR1 MGHRA and CDR2 YSYEKL. The CDR3 has 17 amino acids. Deletions cut 3 bases from V and 7 bases from J, with 22 bases between. The CDR3 spells CASSQKIFGQRFNEQFF. DNA for the CDR3: TGCGCCAGCAGCCAGAAGATTTTTGGACAGAGATTTAATGAGCAGTTCTTC.

V gene TRBV7-9 combines with J gene TRBJ2-1; 7 bases map to TRBD1. Trimming removed 5 bases from V and 10 bases from J; junction bases left unmatched: 8. CDR1 is SEHNR and CDR2 is FQNEAQ in the germline V gene (reference sequence). The CDR3 sequence is 13 residues long. This chain's CDR3 is CASSRWDSKEQFF. For the CDR3, the DNA is TGTGCCAGCAGCCGATGGGACAGTAAGGAGCAGTTCTTC.